These 12 T cell receptor beta chains were all obtained from the same sample, sequenced in a study of PD-1 blockade in classical Hodgkin lymphoma. Described time point: cycle 4 day 1 (C4D1), after 6 weeks of nivolumab. Every single patient, without exception, relapsed after autologous stem cell transplantation, and brentuximab vedotin exposure varied. The protocol was immunoSEQ multiplex PCR, while the TCRdb copy is restricted to in-frame clones and leaves out a portion. The sample has 21,000 or so clones; around 85% are singletons. Source: peripheral blood mononuclear cells (PBMCs), taken before the fourth cycle of nivolumab. The source is a human donor with classical Hodgkin lymphoma.

V usage is TRBV4-1 and J usage is TRBJ1-1, with 8 bases lining up with TRBD1. The germline V gene encodes CDR1 MGHRA and CDR2 YSYEKL. Trimming at V came to 4 bases and at J to 2 bases, leaving 6 bases not matched to a gene. This CDR3 spans 15 amino acids. CDR3 protein: CASSPGDRRNTEAFF. The CDR3 DNA sequence: TGCGCCAGCAGCCCGGGGGACAGGAGAAACACTGAAGCTTTCTTT.

This chain uses TRBV4-1 with TRBJ2-3; 7 bases agree with TRBD1. The germline gives CDR1 MGHRA, CDR2 YSYEKL. The CDR3 runs to 15 residues. With 8 bases clipped from V and 0 bases from J, the junction kept 8 bases outside the gene matches. CDR3 sequence: CASADTGASTDTQYF. CDR3 sequence (DNA): TGCGCCAGCGCAGATACAGGGGCTAGCACAGATACGCAGTATTTT.

About this clone: Germline and junction disagree at one end, which may indicate a read error. The chain joins TRBV7-7 to TRBJ2-1; 7 bases map to TRBD2. The germline V gene encodes CDR1 SSHAT and CDR2 FNYEAQ (reference sequence). The CDR3 is 15 residues long. The CDR3 spells CASSTGRGVDNEQFF. CDR3 DNA sequence: TGTGCTAGCAGCACCGGACGGGGGGTTGACAATGAGCAGTTCTTC.

The chain is built from TRBV6-1 and TRBJ1-2, with a possible D match to TRBD1 (6 bases). V dropped 2 bases and J dropped 5 bases, with 12 bases sitting between them. CDR3 length: 14 amino acids. Germline-derived CDR1 and CDR2 are MNHNS and SASEGT. CDR3: CASSETKGGYGYTF. CDR3 coding DNA: TGTGCCAGCAGTGAAACTAAAGGGGGGTATGGCTACACCTTC.

The chain combines TRBV23-1 with TRBJ2-7; 8 bases line up with TRBD1. TRBV23-1 counts as an open reading frame of uncertain function. Trimming removed 7 bases from V and 0 bases from J; junction bases left unmatched: 8. This CDR3 is 15 amino acids long. Written as DNA, the CDR3 is TGCGCCAGCACCGAAGGGCAGGGGGCCTCCTACGAGCAGTACTTC. Protein product: CASTEGQGASYEQYF.

The chain joins TRBV7-2 to TRBJ2-5, with D hard to call. Germline V CDR1 and CDR2: SGHTA, FQGNSA. This CDR3 has 13 amino acids. V was clipped by 6 bases and J by 1 base, with 9 bases between them. The CDR3 loop reads CASRARFQETQYF. CDR3 DNA sequence: TGTGCCAGCAGAGCCAGGTTCCAAGAGACCCAGTACTTC.

The chain uses TRBV2 and TRBJ1-2, with D maybe TRBD1 (6 bases). V was shortened by 3 bases and J by 7 bases, with 9 bases between the two germline ends. CDR3 length: 12 amino acids. Germline V gives CDR1 SNHLY, CDR2 FYNNEI. CDR3 sequence reads: CASSEGASGYTF. CDR3 DNA: TGTGCCAGCAGTGAGGGGGCGTCTGGCTACACCTTC.

This chain uses TRBV19 with TRBJ2-6, with TRBD1 matching over 12 bases. This CDR3 has 18 amino acids. Germline trimming cut 5 bases from V and 2 bases from J; bases unmatched to any gene: 7. Germline values: CDR1 LNHDA, CDR2 SQIVND (reference sequence). The CDR3 DNA reads TGTGCCAGTAGTTCTGCCGGGACAGGGGGCGCTGGGGCCAACGTCCTGACTTTC. Its protein is CASSSAGTGGAGANVLTF.

The chain combines TRBV7-2 with TRBJ2-1; D is ambiguous. The V gene's germline CDR1 is SGHTA and CDR2 FQGNSA. This CDR3 contains 12 residues. V was trimmed by 3 bases and J by 9 bases, leaving 9 bases between them. CDR3 loop: CASSFDWGEQFF. The CDR3 nucleotides are TGTGCCAGCAGCTTCGACTGGGGTGAGCAGTTCTTC.

V and J are TRBV28 and TRBJ2-7; the D is unclear. Trimming pared 6 bases from V and 3 bases from J, leaving 6 bases between. This CDR3 has 11 residues. Germline V gene data show CDR1 as MDHEN and CDR2 as SYDVKM. CDR3: CASSLGYEQYF. The CDR3, as DNA: TGTGCCAGCAGCCTAGGCTACGAGCAGTACTTC.

This clone was observed a single time. J is TRBJ2-5 and V is TRBV27, with 8 bases that match TRBD2. Germline V gene sequence: CDR1 MNHEY, CDR2 SMNVEV (reference sequence). CDR3 size: 18 residues. The V and J ends lost 5 bases and 2 bases, in that order; junction bases with no gene match: 16. As DNA, the CDR3 is TGTGCCAGCAGTCCTAATGCGGGAGGCCCCATGAAACAAGAGACCCAGTACTTC. This encodes CASSPNAGGPMKQETQYF.

The chain is built from TRBV5-1 and TRBJ2-5; D may correspond to TRBD1 or TRBD2 (5 bases each). CDR1 and CDR2 (germline): SGHRS, YFSETQ. The CDR3 is 16 amino acids. The V and J ends lost 3 bases and 4 bases respectively, with 19 bases between them. The CDR3 loop is CASSSLGVDFRETQYF. The CDR3 region has the DNA TGCGCCAGCAGCTCCTTGGGGGTGGATTTCCGAGAGACCCAGTACTTC.